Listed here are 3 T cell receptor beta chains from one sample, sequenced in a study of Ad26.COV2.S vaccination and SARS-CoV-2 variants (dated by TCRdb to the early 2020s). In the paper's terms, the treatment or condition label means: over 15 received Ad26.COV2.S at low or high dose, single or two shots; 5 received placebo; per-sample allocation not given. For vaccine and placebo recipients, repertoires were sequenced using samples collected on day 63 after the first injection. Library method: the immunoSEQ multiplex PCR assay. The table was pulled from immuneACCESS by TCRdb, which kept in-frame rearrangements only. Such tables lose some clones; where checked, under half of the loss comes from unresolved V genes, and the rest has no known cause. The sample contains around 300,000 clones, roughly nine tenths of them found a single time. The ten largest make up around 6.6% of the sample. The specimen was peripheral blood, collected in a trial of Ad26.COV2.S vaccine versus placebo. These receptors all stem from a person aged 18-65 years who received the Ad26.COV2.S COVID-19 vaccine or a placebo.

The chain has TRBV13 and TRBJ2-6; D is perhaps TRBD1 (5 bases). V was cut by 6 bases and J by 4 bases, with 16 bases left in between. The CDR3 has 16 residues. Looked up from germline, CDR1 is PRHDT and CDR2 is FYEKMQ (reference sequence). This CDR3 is CASSQRGIAGANVLTF. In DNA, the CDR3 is TGTGCCAGCAGTCAAAGGGGCATTGCGGGGGCCAACGTCCTGACTTTC.

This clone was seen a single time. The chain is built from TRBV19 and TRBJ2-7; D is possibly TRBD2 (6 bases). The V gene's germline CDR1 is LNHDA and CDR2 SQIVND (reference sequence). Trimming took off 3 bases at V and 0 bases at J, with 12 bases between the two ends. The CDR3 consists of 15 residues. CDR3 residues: CASSIGTPSSYEQYF. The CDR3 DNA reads TGTGCCAGTAGTATCGGGACTCCTAGCTCCTACGAGCAGTACTTC.

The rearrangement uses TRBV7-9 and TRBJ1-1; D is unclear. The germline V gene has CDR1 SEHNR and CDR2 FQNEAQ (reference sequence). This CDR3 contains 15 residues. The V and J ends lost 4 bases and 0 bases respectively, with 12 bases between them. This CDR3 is CASSSRAKMNTEAFF. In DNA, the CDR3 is TGTGCCAGCAGCTCCCGGGCTAAAATGAACACTGAAGCTTTCTTT.